One and the same sample provided the 15 T cell receptor beta chains below, sequenced in a study of T cell changes during pregnancy in multiple sclerosis. Using immunoSEQ multiplex PCR, the repertoire was profiled, and TCRdb retains in-frame clones only, with some absent. Of some 80,000 clones detected, 94% appear once; the ten largest clones hold over 2%. Sequencing was performed on peripheral blood, taken in the third trimester of pregnancy. The receptors derive from a female donor with multiple sclerosis, enrolled in a pregnancy study.

The chain recombines TRBV11-3 with TRBJ2-1; D gene uncertain. CDR1 SGHNT and CDR2 YENEEA come from the germline V gene. V was shortened by 3 bases and J by 5 bases, with 8 bases between the two germline ends. The CDR3 is made up of 13 amino acids. The CDR3 DNA reads TGTGCCAGCAGCTTTGCGGCCCACAATGAGCAGTTCTTC. It codes for CASSFAAHNEQFF.

V is TRBV5-4 and J is TRBJ1-1; TRBD1 is a possible D gene (5 bases). Looked up from germline, CDR1 is SGHNT and CDR2 is YYREEE (reference sequence). The CDR3 runs 16 residues. V was clipped by 0 bases and J by 0 bases, with 12 bases between them. The CDR3 nucleotides read TGTGCCAGCAGCTTGGAGGGTCGGGGGGTGAACACTGAAGCTTTCTTT. Its translation: CASSLEGRGVNTEAFF. Variable domain in full (rest from reference TRBV5-4 and TRBJ1-1): ETGVTQSPTHLIKTRGQQVTLRCSSQSGHNTVSWYQQALGQGPQFIFQYYREEENGRGNFPPRFSGLQFPNYSSELNVNALELDDSALYLCASSLEGRGVNTEAFFGQGTRLTVV.

This clone was detected only a few times. The rearrangement uses TRBV11-2 and TRBJ1-2; tentative D call: TRBD1 (5 bases). This CDR3 is built from 13 residues. V lost 4 bases and J lost 4, with 10 bases in between. Germline-derived CDR1 and CDR2 are SGHAT and FQNNGV. The CDR3, as DNA: TGTGCCAGCAGCTCGACCGGGGGCTATGGCTACACCTTC. Protein product: CASSSTGGYGYTF.

The chain employs TRBV30 and TRBJ1-1, with TRBD1 matching 8 bases. The CDR3 is 16 residues long. Germline trimming cut 2 bases from V and 1 base from J; bases unmatched to any gene: 9. Germline V gene sequence: CDR1 GTSNPN, CDR2 SVGIG (reference sequence). CDR3 residues: CAWSRAGGGANTEAFF. The CDR3 DNA reads TGTGCCTGGAGTCGTGCAGGGGGCGGCGCGAACACTGAAGCTTTCTTT.

The chain combines TRBV15 with TRBJ1-2; 7 positions agree with TRBD1. The ends lost 4 bases at V and 5 bases at J; junction bases unmatched: 10. The CDR3 loop spans 15 amino acids. The germline V gene encodes CDR1 LNHNV and CDR2 YYDKDF (reference sequence). The CDR3 sequence is CATSIRQGPRYGYTF. The CDR3 nucleotides are TGTGCCACCAGCATACGACAGGGACCTAGATATGGCTACACCTTC.

The chain has TRBV5-1 and TRBJ2-1; D unresolved. Trimming pared 4 bases from V and 3 bases from J, leaving 11 bases between. The CDR3 loop spans 14 amino acids. The germline gives CDR1 SGHRS, CDR2 YFSETQ. CDR3 DNA: TGCGCCAGCAGCATGGAACACCGCTACAATGAGCAGTTCTTC. This gives the protein CASSMEHRYNEQFF.

This clone was detected only once. The rearrangement links TRBV6-5 to TRBJ2-7; D call uncertain. Germline CDR1 and CDR2: MNHEY and SVGAGI. This CDR3 contains 12 residues. The ends were cut back, 8 bases at V and 1 base at J, with 9 bases in the middle. DNA of the CDR3: TGTGCCAGCGGGCCGCCTTCCTACGAGCAGTACTTC. It is translated as CASGPPSYEQYF.

The V call is TRBV5-5, the J call TRBJ1-5; D is uncertain. V dropped 5 bases and J dropped 0 bases, with 6 bases sitting between them. This CDR3 is 13 amino acids long. Germline V gene lookup returns CDR1 SGHKS and CDR2 YYEKEE (reference sequence). CDR3 sequence (DNA): TGTGCCAGCAGTTTAAATAGCAATCAGCCCCAGCATTTT. Protein sequence: CASSLNSNQPQHF.

This chain joins TRBV7-8 and TRBJ2-2, with TRBD1 matching over 10 bases. V shed 2 bases, J shed 2 bases, and the junction held 2 bases outside the gene matches. Germline V lookup: CDR1 SGHVS, CDR2 FQNEAQ. This CDR3 spans 16 amino acids. CDR3 residues: CASSLRTGGNTGELFF. The CDR3 DNA reads TGTGCCAGCAGCTTAAGGACAGGGGGTAACACCGGGGAGCTGTTTTTT.

This clone appeared a single time. The V and J genes are TRBV11-1 and TRBJ1-2, with 7 bases fitting TRBD1. CDR3 length: 14 residues. Losses at the gene ends were 6 bases for V and 7 bases for J; bases not matched to a gene: 11. Germline V gene data show CDR1 as SGHAT and CDR2 as FQDESV (reference sequence). DNA of the CDR3: TGTGCCAGCAGTACCACCCGGACAGGAGGTGGCTACACCTTC. This sequence encodes CASSTTRTGGGYTF. Full variable domain (missing parts from reference TRBV11-1 and TRBJ1-2): EAEVAQSPRYKITEKSQAVAFWCDPISGHATLYWYRQILGQGPELLVQFQDESVVDDSQLPKDRFSAERLKGVDSTLKIQPAELGDSAMYLCASSTTRTGGGYTFGSGTRLTVV.

The V call is TRBV6-5, the J call TRBJ2-3, with D perhaps matching TRBD2 (6 bases). Trimming took 0 bases from V and 4 from J, leaving 11 bases between them. Germline CDR1 MNHEY, CDR2 SVGAGI. CDR3 length: 15 amino acids. CDR3 nucleotides: TGTGCCAGCAGTTACTCGATATCGGGGGCAGATACGCAGTATTTT. Protein: CASSYSISGADTQYF.

The V call is TRBV5-1, the J call TRBJ2-1; 15 bases are a match to TRBD2. J was trimmed by 6 bases and V by 4 bases; bases with no gene match: 5. Per germline, CDR1 SGHRS and CDR2 YFSETQ. CDR3 length: 16 residues. In nucleotides, the CDR3 is TGCGCCAGCAGCGAATTGGGACTAGCGGGGGGCAATGAGCAGTTCTTC. The encoded protein is CASSELGLAGGNEQFF.

The rearrangement uses TRBV11-2 and TRBJ2-5; D may be TRBD1 (6 bases). Germline CDR1 is SGHAT and CDR2 is FQNNGV. Deletions cut 0 bases from V and 7 bases from J, with 12 bases between. The CDR3 has 14 amino acids. In DNA, the CDR3 is TGTGCCAGCAGCTTAGAGGCAGGGGTAGGGACCCAGTACTTC. This sequence encodes CASSLEAGVGTQYF. Drawing the rest from reference TRBV11-2 and TRBJ2-5, the complete variable domain is EAGVAQSPRYKIIEKRQSVAFWCNPISGHATLYWYQQILGQGPKLLIQFQNNGVVDDSQLPKDRFSAERLKGVDSTLKIQPAKLEDSAVYLCASSLEAGVGTQYFGPGTRLLVL.

This rearrangement joins TRBV21-1 to TRBJ1-6; the table calls TRBD1, which could not be checked here. TRBV21-1 is marked as a pseudogene. CDR3 length: 14 amino acids. As DNA, the CDR3 is TGTGCCGTAGTAACAGGTAGGCCTAATTCACCCCTCCACTTT. This encodes CAVVTGRPNSPLHF.

The V and J genes are TRBV13 and TRBJ2-3; TRBD2 aligns across 8 bases. This CDR3 is 15 amino acids long. V gave up 1 base and J gave up 4 bases; unmatched junction bases: 4. Germline CDR1 and CDR2: PRHDT and FYEKMQ (reference sequence). CDR3 loop: CASSLEDGGADTQYF. The CDR3 DNA reads TGTGCCAGCAGCTTAGAGGACGGGGGGGCAGATACGCAGTATTTT.